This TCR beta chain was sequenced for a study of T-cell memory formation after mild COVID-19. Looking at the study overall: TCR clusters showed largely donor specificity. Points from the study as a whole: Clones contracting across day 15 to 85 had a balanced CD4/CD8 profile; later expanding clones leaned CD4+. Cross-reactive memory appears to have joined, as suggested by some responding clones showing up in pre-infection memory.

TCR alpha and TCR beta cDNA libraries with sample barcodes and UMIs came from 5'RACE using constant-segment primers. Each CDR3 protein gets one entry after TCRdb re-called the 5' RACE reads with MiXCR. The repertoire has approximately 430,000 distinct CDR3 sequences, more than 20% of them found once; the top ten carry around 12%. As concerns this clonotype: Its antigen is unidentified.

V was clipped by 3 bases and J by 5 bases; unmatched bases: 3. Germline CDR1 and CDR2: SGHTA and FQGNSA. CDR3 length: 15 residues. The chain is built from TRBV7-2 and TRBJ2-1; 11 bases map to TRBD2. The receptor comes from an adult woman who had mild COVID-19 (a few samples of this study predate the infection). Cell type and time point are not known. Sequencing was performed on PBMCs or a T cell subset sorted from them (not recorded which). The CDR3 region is CASSFSGRVNNEQFF. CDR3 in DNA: TGTGCCAGCAGCTTTAGCGGGAGGGTCAACAATGAGCAGTTCTTC.